The entry below describes one T cell receptor beta chain. Its antigen remains unknown. These data come from a study of T cell responses to AZD1222 COVID-19 vaccine. The study, taken as a whole, reports: Vaccine-associated CD4 TCRs spanned spike, dominant at 160-218 and 743-854.

Measured with immunoSEQ multiplex PCR; TCRdb has only the in-frame clones, and not every one. This table holds more than 95,000 clones, over 80% found once. This CDR3 contains 15 residues. V was pared by 1 base and J by 5 bases, with 7 bases of the junction left unmatched. Per the germline V gene, CDR1 is MDHEN and CDR2 is SYDVKM. The material was peripheral blood, obtained on day 0 of AZD1222 vaccination. The TCR was taken from an adult in good health. The rearrangement joins TRBV28 to TRBJ1-1; 7 nucleotides match TRBD1. This CDR3 reads CASSLFQGVGTEAFF. The CDR3 nucleotides are TGTGCCAGCAGTTTATTTCAGGGGGTTGGAACTGAAGCTTTCTTT. The complete variable domain, with remaining parts taken from reference TRBV28 and TRBJ1-1, reads DVKVTQSSRYLVKRTGEKVFLECVQDMDHENMFWYRQDPGLGLRLIYFSYDVKMKEKGDIPEGYSVSREKKERFSLILESASTNQTSMYLCASSLFQGVGTEAFFGQGTRLTVV.